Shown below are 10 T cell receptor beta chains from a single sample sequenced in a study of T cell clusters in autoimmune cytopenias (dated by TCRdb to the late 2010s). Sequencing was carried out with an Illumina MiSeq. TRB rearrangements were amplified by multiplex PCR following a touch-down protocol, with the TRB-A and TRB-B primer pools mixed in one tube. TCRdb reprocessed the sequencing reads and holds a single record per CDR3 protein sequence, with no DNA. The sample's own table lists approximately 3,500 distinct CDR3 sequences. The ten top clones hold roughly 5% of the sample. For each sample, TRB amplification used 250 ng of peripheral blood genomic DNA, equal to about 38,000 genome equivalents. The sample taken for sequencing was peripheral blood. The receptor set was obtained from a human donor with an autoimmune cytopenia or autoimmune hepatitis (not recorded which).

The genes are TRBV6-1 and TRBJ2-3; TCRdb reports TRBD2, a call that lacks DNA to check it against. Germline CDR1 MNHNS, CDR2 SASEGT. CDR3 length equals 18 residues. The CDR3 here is CASSDRTSGSFPPDTQYF.

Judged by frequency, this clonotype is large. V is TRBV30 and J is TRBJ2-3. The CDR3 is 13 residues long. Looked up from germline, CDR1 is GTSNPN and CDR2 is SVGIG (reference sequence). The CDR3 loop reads CAWSGTSQDTQYF.

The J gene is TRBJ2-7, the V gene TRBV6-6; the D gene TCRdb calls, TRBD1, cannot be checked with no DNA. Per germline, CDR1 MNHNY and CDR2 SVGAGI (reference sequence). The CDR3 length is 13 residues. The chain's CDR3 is CASTPQGPYEQYF.

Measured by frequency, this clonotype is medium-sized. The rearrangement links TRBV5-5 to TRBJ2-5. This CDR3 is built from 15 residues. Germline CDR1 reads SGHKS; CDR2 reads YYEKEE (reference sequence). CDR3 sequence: CASSPLAARQETQYF.

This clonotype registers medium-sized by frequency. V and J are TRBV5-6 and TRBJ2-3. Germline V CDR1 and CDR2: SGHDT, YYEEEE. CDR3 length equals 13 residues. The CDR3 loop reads CASSLSSTDTQYF.

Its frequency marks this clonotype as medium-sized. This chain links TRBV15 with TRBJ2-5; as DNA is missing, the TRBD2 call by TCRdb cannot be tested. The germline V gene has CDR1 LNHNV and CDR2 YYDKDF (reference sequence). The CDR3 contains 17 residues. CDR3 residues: CATRGLGITESRETQYF.

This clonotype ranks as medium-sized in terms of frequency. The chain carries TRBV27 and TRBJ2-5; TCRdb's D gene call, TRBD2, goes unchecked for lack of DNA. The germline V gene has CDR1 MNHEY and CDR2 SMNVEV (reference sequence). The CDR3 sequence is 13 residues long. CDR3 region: CASSTPRQETQYF.

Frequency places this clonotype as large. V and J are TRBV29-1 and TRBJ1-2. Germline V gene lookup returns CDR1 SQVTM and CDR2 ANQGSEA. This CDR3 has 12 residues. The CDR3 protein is CSVPSGPYGYTF.

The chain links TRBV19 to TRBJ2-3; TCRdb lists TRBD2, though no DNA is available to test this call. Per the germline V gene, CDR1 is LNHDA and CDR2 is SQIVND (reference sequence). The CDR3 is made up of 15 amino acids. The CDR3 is CASSIDPGLADTQYF.

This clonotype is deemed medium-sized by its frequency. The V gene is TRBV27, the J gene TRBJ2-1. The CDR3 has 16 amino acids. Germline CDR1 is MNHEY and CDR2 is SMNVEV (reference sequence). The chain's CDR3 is CASSMRGRGSSNEQFF.